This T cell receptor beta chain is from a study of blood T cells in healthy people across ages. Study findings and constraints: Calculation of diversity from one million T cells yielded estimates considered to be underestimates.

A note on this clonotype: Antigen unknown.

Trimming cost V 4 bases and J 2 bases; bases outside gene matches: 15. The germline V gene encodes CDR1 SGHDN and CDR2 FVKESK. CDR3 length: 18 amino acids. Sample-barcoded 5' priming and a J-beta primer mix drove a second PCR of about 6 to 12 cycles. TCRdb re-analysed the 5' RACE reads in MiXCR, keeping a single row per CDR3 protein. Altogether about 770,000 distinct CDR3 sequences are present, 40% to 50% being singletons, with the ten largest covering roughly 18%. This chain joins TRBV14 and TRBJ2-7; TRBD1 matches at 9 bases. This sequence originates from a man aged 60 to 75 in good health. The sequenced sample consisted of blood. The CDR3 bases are TGTGCCAGCAGCCGCCTTTTCCCCGGGACAGGGTACGCCTACGAGCAGTACTTC. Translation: CASSRLFPGTGYAYEQYF.